This T cell receptor beta chain was obtained from a study of shared clonotypes between healthy human individuals. Over several immunoSEQ plates, each subset's genomic DNA was distributed in even portions. Method: immunoSEQ multiplex PCR; TCRdb's copy keeps in-frame clones and lacks some. The sample carries approximately 1,000,000 clones, 70% to 85% recorded once. Each of the donors was a healthy adult who was HIV-negative and had not had a recent acute infection or vaccination. This CDR3 has 15 amino acids. V was clipped by 6 bases and J by 1 base, with 16 bases between them. CDR1 is MNHNY and CDR2 is SVGAGI in the germline V gene (reference sequence).

The sequenced sample consisted of memory CD4+ T cells from PBMCs. The subset: CD45RA-negative fraction. This receptor was obtained from a young man in good health. Some clones in this sample may be carry-over from other donors' samples. The gene calls are TRBV6-6 and TRBJ2-7, with TRBD2 as a possible D gene (7 bases). This CDR3 reads CASSLGGATSYEQYF. The CDR3, as DNA: TGTGCCAGCAGCCTGGGGGGGGCAACATCCTACGAGCAGTACTTC.